This T cell receptor (beta chain) was captured in a study of T cells in localized non-small cell lung cancer. The study's findings and limits: Uninvolved neighboring lung showed the greatest T cell clonality, exceeding tumor.

Profiling relied on immunoSEQ multiplex PCR, and the TCRdb table lists in-frame clones only, not all of them. The profile shows tens of thousands of clones, roughly 80% of them singletons. CDR3 length: 15 residues. Germline values: CDR1 MDHEN, CDR2 SYDVKM. Trimming removed 2 bases from V and 4 bases from J, with 14 bases in between. Comments on this clone: Its antigen is not known.

The chain links TRBV28 to TRBJ2-5; D is perhaps TRBD1 (6 bases). The TCR originated in a woman aged 35 to 75 with stage II squamous cell lung carcinoma. This sample comprised PBMCs, obtained before any cancer treatment. The CDR3 protein is CASSLNNRVGETQYF. The CDR3 nucleotides read TGTGCCAGCAGTTTAAACAACAGGGTAGGAGAGACCCAGTACTTC.